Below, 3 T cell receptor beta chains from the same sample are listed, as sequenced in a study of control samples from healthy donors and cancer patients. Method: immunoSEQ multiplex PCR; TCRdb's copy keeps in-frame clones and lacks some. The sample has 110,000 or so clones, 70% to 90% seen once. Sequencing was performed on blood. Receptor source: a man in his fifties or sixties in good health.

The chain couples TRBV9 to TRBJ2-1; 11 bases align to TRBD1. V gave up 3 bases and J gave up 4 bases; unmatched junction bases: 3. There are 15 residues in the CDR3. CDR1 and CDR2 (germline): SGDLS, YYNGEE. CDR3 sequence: CASSEGQGVYNEQFF. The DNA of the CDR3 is TGTGCCAGCAGCGAGGGACAGGGGGTATACAATGAGCAGTTCTTC.

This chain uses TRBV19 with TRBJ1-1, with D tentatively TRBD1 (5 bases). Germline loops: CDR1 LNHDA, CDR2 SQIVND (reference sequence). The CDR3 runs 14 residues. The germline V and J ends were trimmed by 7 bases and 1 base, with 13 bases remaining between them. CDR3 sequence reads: CASTWGRQNTEAFF. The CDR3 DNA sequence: TGTGCCAGTACATGGGGCAGACAGAACACTGAAGCTTTCTTT.

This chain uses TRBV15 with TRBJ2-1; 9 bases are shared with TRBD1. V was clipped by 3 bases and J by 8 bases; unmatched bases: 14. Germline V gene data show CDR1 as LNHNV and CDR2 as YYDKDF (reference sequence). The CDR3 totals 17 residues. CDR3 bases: TGTGCCACCAGCAGGCGGACAGGGGCAGCGGTCCTACATGAGCAGTTCTTC. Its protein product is CATSRRTGAAVLHEQFF.